This TCR beta chain was identified during a study of breast tumors, draining lymph nodes, adjacent tissues. Study-wide results and caveats: Compared with basal-like, luminal-like tumors shared significantly more repertoire with nontumor tissue. Tumors had less TCR diversity than lymph nodes, more than nontumor tissue. Findings are consistent with lymph node origin and intratumoral expansion of most tumor T cells. That most tumor T cells come from lymph nodes remained unproven.

TCRdb re-called the multiplex PCR reads through MiXCR, storing one row per CDR3 protein. There are approximately 90,000 distinct CDR3 sequences in the sample; around 28% occur only once, and 7.5% to 10% lies in the top ten. Samples came from axillary lymph nodes draining the breast cancer. This clonotype was detected many times. Its antigen remains unidentified. The CDR3 length is 16 residues. Trimming took 0 bases from V and 8 from J, leaving 15 bases between them. From germline, CDR1 is SGDLS and CDR2 YYNGEE. The sample was axillary lymph node tissue. The genes are TRBV9 and TRBJ1-6; D remains ambiguous. This clonotype was obtained from a female donor with breast cancer. Some clones in this sample may be carry-over from other donors' samples. The CDR3 nucleotides read TGTGCCAGCAGCGTAGAAGGATGGACGCAAGATTCACCCCTCCACTTT. It codes for CASSVEGWTQDSPLHF.